This is a list of T cell receptor beta chains from one sample in a study of molecular identifiers for immune sequencing clone quantification. TCRdb reprocessed the PCR reads via MiXCR and lists one record per CDR3 protein. The sample has hundreds of thousands of distinct CDR3 sequences; just under 20% are singletons. The sequenced material came from naive CD8+ T cells from blood, with Jurkat cell RNA spiked in. Receptors originate from a human donor in good health. Some libraries in this study had Jurkat cell RNA spiked in. CDR3s include the opening cysteine and the closing phenylalanine or tryptophan. A D gene is named only where the DNA matches it firmly. For some rows the clone size is stated as once, few or many, or as a class when expanded; others skip it.

clone_size	d_call	j_call	v_call	cdr3_nt	cdr3_aa
many	NA	TRBJ1-3	TRBV7-9	TGTGCCAGCAGGACCAGTGCGAGCTCTGGAAACACCATATATTTT	CASRTSASSGNTIYF
many	NA	TRBJ2-3	TRBV4-3	TGCGCCAGCAGCCAAGACCACTCGGTAGATACGCAGTATTTT	CASSQDHSVDTQYF
NA	NA	TRBJ2-2	TRBV12-5	TGTGCTAGTCTCATCGCGGCCACATCGGGCGCGAACACCGGGGAGCTGTTTTTT	CASLIAATSGANTGELFF
NA	NA	TRBJ2-1	TRBV7-9	TGTGCCAGCAAACTCCTGTCGGGCAATGAGCGGTTCTTC	CASKLLSGNERFF
few	NA	TRBJ1-5	TRBV9	TGTGCCAGCAGCGTAGGGTGGGGGGGTAATCAGCCCCAGCATTTT	CASSVGWGGNQPQHF
NA	NA	TRBJ2-7	TRBV29-1	TGCAGCGTTGTTAAACAGGGTCTTCACGAGCAGTACTTC	CSVVKQGLHEQYF
many	NA	TRBJ2-3	TRBV9	TGTGCCAGCAGCGTAGTTGACTTCCTTTCGGGCACAGATACGCAGTATTTT	CASSVVDFLSGTDTQYF
many	NA	TRBJ1-1	TRBV4-3	TGCGCCAGCAGCCAAGCCTCCGATCCCGCAACTGAAGCTTTCTTT	CASSQASDPATEAFF
many	TRBD1	TRBJ1-4	TRBV30	TGTGCCTGGAGTGGGGGTACAGGGGAAGGAGAAAAACTGTTTTTT	CAWSGGTGEGEKLFF
many	NA	TRBJ1-1	TRBV20-1	TGCAGTGCTCGTGACAGGAACACTGAAGCTTTCTTT	CSARDRNTEAFF